The 20 T cell receptor beta chains below all came from one sample that was sequenced in a study of blood T cell repertoires in COVID-19 (dated by TCRdb to 2019 to 2021). Library preparation used the immunoSEQ multiplex PCR assay. Here the immuneACCESS table is served through TCRdb, limited to in-frame sequences with V and J called. Missing clones are a known gap in these copies; in checked studies unresolved V genes cover under half, and the rest lacks a known reason. In this sample the table shows 270,000 or so clones, around 85% of which occur a single time. The ten largest clones take up roughly 1.5% of the sample. The specimen was peripheral blood. These receptor sequences come from a human donor with COVID-19, enrolled during active disease. The donor label of this sample is uncertain.

This clone was counted a few times. V usage is TRBV18 and J usage is TRBJ2-1; D remains ambiguous. The CDR3 length is 16 residues. Per germline, CDR1 KGHSH and CDR2 LQKENI. Trimming shortened V by 3 bases and J by 6 bases, and 18 bases separated the two germline ends. CDR3 nucleotide sequence: TGTGCCAGCTCACCGGTCGGTTCCCGATTCCCCAATGAGCAGTTCTTC. Its translation: CASSPVGSRFPNEQFF. The variable domain in full, completed from reference TRBV18 and TRBJ2-1, reads NAGVMQNPRHLVRRRGQEARLRCSPMKGHSHVYWYRQLPEEGLKFMVYLQKENIIDESGMPKERFSAEFPKEGPSILRIQQVVRGDSAAYFCASSPVGSRFPNEQFFGPGTRLTVL.

J is TRBJ1-5 and V is TRBV5-5; 8 positions match TRBD1. The CDR3 extends over 17 amino acids. Germline V lookup: CDR1 SGHKS, CDR2 YYEKEE (reference sequence). J lost 6 bases, V lost 1 base, and 12 bases had no gene match. As DNA, the CDR3 is TGTGCCAGCAGCTTGAATATTCTTTCAGGGGGCGGTCAGCCCCAGCATTTT. Translation: CASSLNILSGGGQPQHF.

This chain joins TRBV11-3 and TRBJ2-4; the match to TRBD2 covers 8 bases. J was trimmed by 6 bases and V by 5 bases; bases with no gene match: 6. From germline, CDR1 is SGHNT and CDR2 YENEEA. This CDR3 has 14 residues. CDR3 protein: CASSPGLDPNIQYF. DNA of the CDR3: TGTGCCAGCAGCCCGGGACTAGACCCAAACATTCAGTACTTC.

The chain employs TRBV3-1 (or the pseudogene TRBV3-2) and TRBJ1-2; 7 nucleotides match TRBD1. V was pared by 5 bases and J by 8 bases, with 20 bases of the junction left unmatched. The CDR3 spans 17 residues. Per germline, CDR1 LGHDT and CDR2 YNNKEL (reference sequence). DNA for the CDR3: TGTGCCAGCAGCTCCCCTCGCCAGGGGGGCGCAATAGGAGGCTACACCTTC. Protein product: CASSSPRQGGAIGGYTF.

The genes are TRBV10-1 and TRBJ2-1; TRBD2 matches 7 bases. V lost 3 bases to trimming and J lost 8 bases; unmatched junction nucleotides: 10. The CDR3 has 15 amino acids. The germline V gene encodes CDR1 WNHNN and CDR2 SYGVQD (reference sequence). CDR3 nucleotides: TGCGCCAGCAGTGATTTAGGACTAGGGGTCGATGAGCAGTTCTTC. Protein sequence: CASSDLGLGVDEQFF.

The V call is TRBV9, the J call TRBJ2-7, with a weak D call TRBD2 (6 bases). The CDR3 length is 14 residues. Trimming removed 1 base from V and 7 bases from J, with 15 bases in between. Germline CDR1 SGDLS, CDR2 YYNGEE. In nucleotides, the CDR3 is TGTGCCAGCAGCGTAAGTGGCGCACGGGGGGAGCAGTACTTC. It encodes CASSVSGARGEQYF.

The DNA of the CDR3 is TGTGCCAGCTCACCCAACACAGGGTACTCTGGAAACACCATATATTTT. The encoded protein is CASSPNTGYSGNTIYF. The chain links TRBV18 to TRBJ1-3, with TRBD1 as a possible D gene (6 bases). V was trimmed by 3 bases and J by 0 bases, leaving 12 bases between them. Per the germline V gene, CDR1 is KGHSH and CDR2 is LQKENI. This CDR3 comprises 16 residues.

This clone appeared a single time. The chain links TRBV20-1 to TRBJ2-1; possibly TRBD2 for D (5 bases). The CDR3 extends over 11 amino acids. Germline loops: CDR1 DFQATT, CDR2 SNEGSKA (reference sequence). The V gene lost 6 bases and the J gene lost 10 bases, with 13 bases spanning the gap. This CDR3 reads CSATPAEEQFF. The CDR3 DNA reads TGCAGTGCGACTCCAGCGGAGGAGCAGTTCTTC.

The chain has TRBV5-4 and TRBJ1-4; 7 positions agree with TRBD1. V was pared by 4 bases and J by 7 bases, with 16 bases of the junction left unmatched. The CDR3 extends over 17 amino acids. CDR1 is SGHNT, CDR2 YYREEE, per germline (reference sequence). Here the CDR3 DNA reads TGTGCCAGCAGCCAATACTCCGACAGGGACTTACCTGAAAAACTGTTTTTT. This encodes CASSQYSDRDLPEKLFF.

V is TRBV7-3 and J is TRBJ2-2, with a possible D match to TRBD1 (5 bases). The ends were cut back, 0 bases at V and 4 bases at J, with 6 bases in the middle. The CDR3 runs to 14 residues. Germline V gene lookup returns CDR1 SGHTA and CDR2 FQGTGA. CDR3 bases: TGTGCCAGCAGCTTAACTAGGGGCACCGGGGAGCTGTTTTTT. Protein product: CASSLTRGTGELFF.

CDR3 residues: CASSQQTGINSPLHF. The CDR3 DNA is TGTGCCAGCAGCCAGCAGACAGGGATTAATTCACCCCTCCACTTT. The V gene is TRBV14, the J gene TRBJ1-6; 7 nucleotides line up with TRBD1. CDR1 is SGHDN, CDR2 FVKESK, per germline. With V trimmed by 3 bases and J by 6 bases, 5 bases remained unmatched. The CDR3 is 15 amino acids.

CDR3 sequence (DNA): TGTGCCAGCAGCTTCGGACAGAGCTCCTATAATTCACCCCTCCACTTT. Amino acids: CASSFGQSSYNSPLHF. The chain carries TRBV5-6 and TRBJ1-6, with TRBD1 as a possible D gene (6 bases). Germline V gene lookup returns CDR1 SGHDT and CDR2 YYEEEE. V lost 2 bases to trimming and J lost 0 bases, with 9 bases between them. The length of the CDR3 is 16 residues. The full variable domain, in which reference TRBV5-6 and TRBJ1-6 provide the parts outside the CDR3, is DAGVTQSPTHLIKTRGQQVTLRCSPKSGHDTVSWYQQALGQGPQFIFQYYEEEERQRGNFPDRFSGHQFPNYSSELNVNALLLGDSALYLCASSFGQSSYNSPLHFGNGTRLTVT.

A few counts support this clone. The J gene is TRBJ2-3, the V gene TRBV5-6; 8 bases align to TRBD2. Germline V gives CDR1 SGHDT, CDR2 YYEEEE. CDR3 size: 16 residues. Trimming at V came to 3 bases and at J to 5 bases, leaving 11 bases not matched to a gene. As DNA, the CDR3 is TGTGCCAGCAGCTCCCGTGGGGCGGGAGGTCTAGATACGCAGTATTTT. Translation: CASSSRGAGGLDTQYF.

The rearrangement links TRBV2 to TRBJ2-3, with a weak D call TRBD2 (6 bases). The CDR3 is 14 residues long. Trimming took off 11 bases at V and 1 base at J, with 16 bases between the two ends. Germline V gene sequence: CDR1 SNHLY, CDR2 FYNNEI. Here the CDR3 reads CASWRGGGTDTQYF. DNA for the CDR3: TGTGCCTCATGGAGAGGAGGGGGCACAGATACGCAGTATTTT. The full variable domain, completed using reference TRBV2 and TRBJ2-3, is EPEVTQTPSHQVTQMGQEVILRCVPISNHLYFYWYRQILGQKVEFLVSFYNNEISEKSEIFDDQFSVERPDGSNFTLKIRSTKLEDSAMYFCASWRGGGTDTQYFGPGTRLTVL.

The chain couples TRBV6-1 to TRBJ2-1, with 10 bases that match TRBD2. Germline V gene lookup returns CDR1 MNHNS and CDR2 SASEGT. With 2 bases clipped from V and 9 bases from J, the junction kept 4 bases outside the gene matches. CDR3 size: 14 residues. The CDR3 DNA sequence: TGTGCCAGCAGTGAACGAGCGGGAGGGTTTGAGCAGTTCTTC. This gives the protein CASSERAGGFEQFF.

The rearrangement joins TRBV18 to TRBJ2-7, with D possibly TRBD1 on 6 matching bases. Germline-derived CDR1 and CDR2 are KGHSH and LQKENI. This CDR3 spans 14 amino acids. The ends were cut back, 2 bases at V and 2 bases at J, with 10 bases in the middle. DNA for the CDR3: TGTGCCAGCTCACCAGTGGGACAAGCCTACGAGCAGTACTTC. Translation gives CASSPVGQAYEQYF.

The chain combines TRBV21-1 with TRBJ2-3; TRBD2, the table's D call, lacks a check against the DNA. TRBV21-1 is a known pseudogene. The CDR3 sequence is 20 residues long. The CDR3 reads CASTEEGLGSCSTSTDTQYF. The DNA of the CDR3 is TGTGCCAGCACCGAGGAGGGACTAGGGAGTTGTTCCACTAGCACAGATACGCAGTATTTT.

The DNA of the CDR3 is TGTGCCAGCAGCTTGCCAGGGGAAGCCACTGAAGCTTTCTTT. This encodes CASSLPGEATEAFF. The V gene is TRBV7-9, the J gene TRBJ1-1, with TRBD1 as a possible D gene (6 bases). The germline CDR1 and CDR2 sequences are SEHNR and FQNEAQ (reference sequence). With 3 bases removed from V and 4 bases from J, the gap between germline ends came to 12 bases. This CDR3 has 14 amino acids.

V is TRBV28 and J is TRBJ1-1, with D uncertain. Germline lookup yields CDR1 MDHEN and CDR2 SYDVKM. The CDR3 has 14 residues. Trimming pared 6 bases from V and 4 bases from J, leaving 15 bases between. CDR3 region: CASRRGLVGTEAFF. The CDR3 bases are TGTGCCAGCAGACGAGGATTGGTAGGCACTGAAGCTTTCTTT.

The V call is TRBV19, the J call TRBJ2-3; 8 bases match TRBD2. Germline V gene sequence: CDR1 LNHDA, CDR2 SQIVND (reference sequence). The CDR3 spans 15 residues. V lost 6 bases, J lost 4 bases, and 9 bases stayed unmatched. The CDR3 DNA is TGTGCCAGTAGCAGCGGCGCGGGAGGCTCAGATACGCAGTATTTT. Amino acids: CASSSGAGGSDTQYF.